This T cell receptor (beta chain) was documented in a study of T cell changes during pregnancy in multiple sclerosis. Here immunoSEQ multiplex PCR was the method, and the copy in TCRdb shows in-frame clones only, minus some. Of 54,000 or so clones in the sample, 85% to 95% were seen once. The CDR3 runs to 15 residues. The ends were cut back, 0 bases at V and 1 base at J, with 10 bases in the middle. In germline, CDR1 is SGHRS, CDR2 YFSETQ. The clonotype was recovered from a female donor with multiple sclerosis, enrolled in a pregnancy study. J is TRBJ1-1 and V is TRBV5-1, with D uncertain. The specimen was CD4+ T cells from peripheral blood mononuclear cells, collected before pregnancy. The CDR3 spells CASSLGQRENTEAFF. The CDR3 DNA reads as TGCGCCAGCAGCTTGGGGCAGAGGGAGAACACTGAAGCTTTCTTT.